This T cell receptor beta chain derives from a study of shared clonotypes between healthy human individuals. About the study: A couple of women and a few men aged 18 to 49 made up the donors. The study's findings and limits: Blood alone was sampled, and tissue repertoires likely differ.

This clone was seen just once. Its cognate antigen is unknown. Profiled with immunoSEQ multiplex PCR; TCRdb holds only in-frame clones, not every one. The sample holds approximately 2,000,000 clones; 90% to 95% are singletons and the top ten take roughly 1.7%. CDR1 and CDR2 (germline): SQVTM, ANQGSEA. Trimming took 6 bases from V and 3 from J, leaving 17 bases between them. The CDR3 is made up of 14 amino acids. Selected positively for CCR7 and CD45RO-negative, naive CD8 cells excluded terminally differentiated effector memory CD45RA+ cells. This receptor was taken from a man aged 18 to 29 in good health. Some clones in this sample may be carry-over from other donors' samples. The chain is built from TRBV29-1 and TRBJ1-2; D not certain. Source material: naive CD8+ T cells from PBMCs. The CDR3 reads CSVPPAPADYGYTF. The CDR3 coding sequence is TGCAGCGTGCCTCCCGCCCCTGCGGACTATGGCTACACCTTC.